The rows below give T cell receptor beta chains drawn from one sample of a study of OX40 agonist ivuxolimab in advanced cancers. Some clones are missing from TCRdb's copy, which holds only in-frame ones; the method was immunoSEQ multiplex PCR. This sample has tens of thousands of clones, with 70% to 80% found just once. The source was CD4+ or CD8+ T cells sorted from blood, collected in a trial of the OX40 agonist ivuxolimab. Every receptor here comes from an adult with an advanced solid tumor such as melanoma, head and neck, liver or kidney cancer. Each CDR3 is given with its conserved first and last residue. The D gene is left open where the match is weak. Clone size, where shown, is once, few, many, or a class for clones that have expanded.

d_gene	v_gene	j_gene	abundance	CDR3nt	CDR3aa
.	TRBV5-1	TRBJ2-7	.	TGCGCCAGCAGCGAGTCGGTGGGACGGACAACTGCCTACGAGCAGTACTTC	CASSESVGRTTAYEQYF
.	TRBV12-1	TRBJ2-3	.	TGTGCCAGCAGCATCGGACCAACACCTAGCACAGATACGCAGTATTTT	CASSIGPTPSTDTQYF
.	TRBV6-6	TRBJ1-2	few	TGTGCCAGCAGTTGGGTGGCCAGTCAGGGCTACACCTTC	CASSWVASQGYTF
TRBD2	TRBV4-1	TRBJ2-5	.	TGCGCCAGCAGCCATCCGGGACTAGCGGGAGTCTTCGAGACCCAGTACTTC	CASSHPGLAGVFETQYF
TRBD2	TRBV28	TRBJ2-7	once	TGTGCCAGCAGTTCGGCCCTAGTGGGAGGGTACGAGCAGTACTTC	CASSSALVGGYEQYF
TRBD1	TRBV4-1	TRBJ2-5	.	TGCGCCAGCAGCCAGTTCGACAGGGCCCCCCAAGAGACCCAGTACTTC	CASSQFDRAPQETQYF
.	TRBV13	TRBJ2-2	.	TGTGCCAGCAGCTTACATTCGGAGGGGGAGAACACCGGGGAGCTGTTTTTT	CASSLHSEGENTGELFF
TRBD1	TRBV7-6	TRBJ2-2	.	TGTGCCAGCAGCTTAAAGGGACAGTATTTCACCGGGGAGCTGTTTTTT	CASSLKGQYFTGELFF
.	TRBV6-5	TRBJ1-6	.	TGTGCCAGCCTTGCAGGGTATAATTCACCCCTCCACTTT	CASLAGYNSPLHF
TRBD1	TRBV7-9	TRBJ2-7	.	TGTGCCAGCAGCCCAACAGGACAGGGACCCTACGAGCAGTACTTC	CASSPTGQGPYEQYF
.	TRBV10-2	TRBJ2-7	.	TGCGCCAGCAGTGAGGTGGGGGCTTTGGACGAGCAGTACTTC	CASSEVGALDEQYF
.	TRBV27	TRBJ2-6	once	TGTGCCAGCAGTTTAGACTTACGGGCCGGGGCCAACGTCCTGACTTTC	CASSLDLRAGANVLTF
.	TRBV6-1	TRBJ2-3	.	TGTGCCAGCAGTGAAGCTGTGGCAGGGGGGAGCACAGATACGCAGTATTTT	CASSEAVAGGSTDTQYF
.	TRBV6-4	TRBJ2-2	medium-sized	TGTGCCAGCAGTGACAGGGAGGCCGGGGAGCTGTTTTTT	CASSDREAGELFF
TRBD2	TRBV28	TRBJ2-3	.	TGTGCCAGCAGTATCGAACGGGAGGGGTCGACGCAGTATTTT	CASSIEREGSTQYF
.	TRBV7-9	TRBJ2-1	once	TGTGCCAGCAGCTTAGCGGGGGTTATCTACAATGAGCAGTTCTTC	CASSLAGVIYNEQFF
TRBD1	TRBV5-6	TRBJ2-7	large	TGTGCCAGCAGCCTGACAGGGGGCGTCCACGAGCAGTACTTC	CASSLTGGVHEQYF
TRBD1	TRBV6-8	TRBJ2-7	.	TGTGCCAGCAAACCGGAACGGACAGGGGCCTACGAGCAGTACTTC	CASKPERTGAYEQYF
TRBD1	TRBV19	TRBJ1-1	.	TGTGCCAGTACCTTATCAGGGGGCGGGCGGGGTGAAGCTTTCTTT	CASTLSGGGRGEAFF
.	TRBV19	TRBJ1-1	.	TGTGCCAGTAGTATAATTGCGGAGAACACTGAAGCTTTCTTT	CASSIIAENTEAFF
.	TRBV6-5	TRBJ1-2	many	TGTGCCAGCAGTTACCGGAGCCTCTATGGCTACACCTTC	CASSYRSLYGYTF
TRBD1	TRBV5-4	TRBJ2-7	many	TGTGCCAGCAGCTTAATGACAGGGGACGAGCAGTACTTC	CASSLMTGDEQYF
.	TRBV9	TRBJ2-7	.	TGTGCCAGCAGCGCAACCGGCCAGAAAAATGAGGAGCAGTACTTC	CASSATGQKNEEQYF
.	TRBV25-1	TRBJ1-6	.	TGTGCCAGCAGTGAGGGGTCCTATAATTCACCCCTCCACTTT	CASSEGSYNSPLHF
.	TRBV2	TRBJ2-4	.	TGTACCAGCACGTCGGGACCCAAAAACATTCAGTACTTC	CTSTSGPKNIQYF
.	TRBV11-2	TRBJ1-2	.	TGTGCCAGCAGCTTAGGGGTCAGGAATCGCGGTGACTATGGCTACACCTTC	CASSLGVRNRGDYGYTF
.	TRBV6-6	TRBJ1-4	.	TGTGCCATCGCGGAGGCAGGGGCAAATGAAAAACTGTTTTTT	CAIAEAGANEKLFF
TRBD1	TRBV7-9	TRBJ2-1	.	TGTGCCAGCAGCTATCTCAGAACCGGGACAGGGTTGCACAATGAGCAGTTCTTC	CASSYLRTGTGLHNEQFF
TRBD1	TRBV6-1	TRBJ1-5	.	TGTGCCAGCGTGGACAGGACAAATAGCAATCAGCCCCAGCATTTT	CASVDRTNSNQPQHF
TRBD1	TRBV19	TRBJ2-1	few	TGTGCCAGTAGTATAGGACAGGGGGCGGGGAATGAGCAGTTCTTC	CASSIGQGAGNEQFF
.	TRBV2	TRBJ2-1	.	TGTGCCAGCACCCTGGCGGGGGCTCACAATGAGCAGTTCTTC	CASTLAGAHNEQFF
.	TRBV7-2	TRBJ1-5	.	TGTGCCAGCAGCTTAGGCGGGGATTGGCGCAATCAGCCCCAGCATTTT	CASSLGGDWRNQPQHF
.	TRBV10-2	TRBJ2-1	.	TGCGCCAGCAGTGAAACGGGCTCCTACAATGAGCAGTTCTTC	CASSETGSYNEQFF
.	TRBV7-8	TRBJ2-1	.	TGTGCCAGCAGCTTACGGGCGGGGATACTCTACAATGAGCAGTTCTTC	CASSLRAGILYNEQFF
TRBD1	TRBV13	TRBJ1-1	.	TGTGCCAGCAGCCCTCAGGGACAGATGAGTCAAGCTTTCTTT	CASSPQGQMSQAFF
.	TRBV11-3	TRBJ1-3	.	TGTGCCAGCAGCAAAACCGGGCTAATCGGAAACACCATATATTTT	CASSKTGLIGNTIYF
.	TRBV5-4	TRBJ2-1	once	TGTGCCAGCAGCTACTCCTACAATGAGCAGTTCTTC	CASSYSYNEQFF
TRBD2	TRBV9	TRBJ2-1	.	TGTGCCAGCAGCCCGATACCGGGACTAGCGACCCCTCATTCCTACAATGAGCAGTTCTTC	CASSPIPGLATPHSYNEQFF
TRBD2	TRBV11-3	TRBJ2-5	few	TGTGCCAGCAGCGATACTAGCGGGGGGATCCTTAAAGAGACCCAGTACTTC	CASSDTSGGILKETQYF
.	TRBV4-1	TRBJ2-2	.	TGCGCCAGCAGCCGAGAAGGGGGAGGCACCGGGGAGCTGTTTTTT	CASSREGGGTGELFF
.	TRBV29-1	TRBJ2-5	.	TGCAGCGTTGAAGATGGGGTGGTGGAGACCCAGTACTTC	CSVEDGVVETQYF
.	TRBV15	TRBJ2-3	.	TGTGCCACCAGCTTCAGGGATTTTCGCACAGATACGCAGTATTTT	CATSFRDFRTDTQYF
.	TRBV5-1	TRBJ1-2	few	TGCGCCAGCAAACAACAGGGACTCAGCTATGGCTACACCTTC	CASKQQGLSYGYTF
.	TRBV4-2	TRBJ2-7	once	TGTGCCAGCAGCCAAGACCTGCGGGTTAACGAGCAGTACTTC	CASSQDLRVNEQYF
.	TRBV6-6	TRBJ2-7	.	TGTGCCAGCACCCCGGGGCTTTCGCAGACCTACGAGCAGTACTTC	CASTPGLSQTYEQYF
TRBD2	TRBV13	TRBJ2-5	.	TGTGCCAGCAGCTTTGGTCTAGCGGCAGCAGCCCAGTACTTC	CASSFGLAAAAQYF
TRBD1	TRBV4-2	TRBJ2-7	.	TGTGCCAGCAGCCGGAACTACGACAGGGGGCTAGCCGAGCAGTACTTC	CASSRNYDRGLAEQYF